This T cell receptor (beta chain) originates from a study of cytomegalovirus exposure and HLA in healthy donors. Study-wide points: The CMV antigen specificity of a few CMV-associated chains was confirmed through in vitro analysis. Productive status was seen about 87% or about 30% of the time for most TCR beta V segments in an earlier analysis. Per published accounts, TCR beta sequences correctly predicted the HLA-A and HLA-B alleles of most subjects. An analysis that came later showed most CMV-associated TCR beta chains appearing HLA-restricted.

This clone appeared a single time. No antigen is known for it. PCR employed 60 Vbeta and 13 Jbeta primers. Repertoires were generated with immunoSEQ multiplex PCR, while TCRdb's copy carries only in-frame clones and drops some. The table includes about 160,000 clones, less than 85% detected once. V was clipped by 1 base and J by 3 bases, with 21 bases between them. CDR1 is MDHEN and CDR2 is SYDVKM in the germline V gene. There are 18 residues in the CDR3. The V call is TRBV28, the J call TRBJ1-1; D is undetermined. The clonotype originates from a middle-aged man in good health and CMV-seropositive. Material: PBMCs. The CDR3 spells CASSLFSDSVRVDTEAFF. CDR3 coding DNA: TGTGCCAGCAGTTTATTTAGCGATTCCGTGCGGGTAGACACTGAAGCTTTCTTT.